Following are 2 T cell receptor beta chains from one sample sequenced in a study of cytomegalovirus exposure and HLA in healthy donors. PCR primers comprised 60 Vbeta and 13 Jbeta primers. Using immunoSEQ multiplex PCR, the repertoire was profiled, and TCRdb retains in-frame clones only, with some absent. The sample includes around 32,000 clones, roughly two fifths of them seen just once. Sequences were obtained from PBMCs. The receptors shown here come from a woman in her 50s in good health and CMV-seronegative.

The CDR3 region has the DNA TGTGCCAGCAGCGTAGGTAATAGCGGGAGCTCAGATACGCAGTATTTT. Translation: CASSVGNSGSSDTQYF. The chain recombines TRBV9 with TRBJ2-3; 9 bases align to TRBD2. V shed 0 bases, J shed 4 bases, and the junction held 6 bases outside the gene matches. Germline CDR1 and CDR2: SGDLS and YYNGEE. The CDR3 totals 16 residues.

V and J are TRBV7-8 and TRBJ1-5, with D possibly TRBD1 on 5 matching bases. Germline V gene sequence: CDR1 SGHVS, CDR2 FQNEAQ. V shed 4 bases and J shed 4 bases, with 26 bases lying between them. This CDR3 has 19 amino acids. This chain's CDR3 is CASSSLTNRKGLENQPQHF. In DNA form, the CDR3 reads TGTGCCAGCAGCTCACTGACCAACAGGAAAGGTTTAGAAAATCAGCCCCAGCATTTT.